A single T cell receptor (beta chain) is shown here with its context. The data originate from a study of blood T cell repertoires in COVID-19. The repertoire was sequenced with immunoSEQ multiplex PCR; TCRdb's copy has only in-frame clones and lacks some. The data hold approximately 200,000 clones, with approximately 89% observed a single time. Trimming pared 5 bases from V and 4 bases from J, leaving 20 bases between. The CDR3 has 16 amino acids. Germline values: CDR1 SGHTA, CDR2 FQGTGA. This chain links TRBV7-3 with TRBJ1-2, with D tentatively TRBD1 (5 bases). The sequencing sample was made of PBMCs or T cells enriched from blood (not recorded which). This receptor was taken from a woman in her 40s with acute COVID-19. CDR3 sequence reads: CASSLTDAEGVYGYTF. The CDR3 DNA is TGTGCCAGCAGCCTCACCGACGCCGAAGGGGTCTATGGCTACACCTTC.